The 26 T cell receptor beta chains below all came from one sample that was sequenced in a study of cytomegalovirus exposure and HLA in healthy donors. Sequencing used immunoSEQ multiplex PCR; TCRdb keeps in-frame clones, though not all of them. The table records 150,000 to 200,000 clones, 85% of them present only once. Sequencing was done on a sample of PBMCs. The receptors stem from a man younger than 45 in good health and CMV-seropositive.

The DNA for the CDR3 is TGTGCCAGCAGCGTAGGTGGCCAATCAGATACGCAGTATTTT. This translates into CASSVGGQSDTQYF. The chain recombines TRBV9 with TRBJ2-3; D gene unclear. With 0 bases removed from V and 4 bases from J, the gap between germline ends came to 9 bases. The CDR3 consists of 14 residues. CDR1 is SGDLS and CDR2 is YYNGEE in the germline V gene.

The chain employs TRBV10-1 and TRBJ1-5, with TRBD1 matching over 8 bases. The CDR3 covers 16 residues. The J segment lost 2 bases and the V segment lost 7 bases, leaving 10 bases of the junction unmatched. Germline CDR1 WNHNN, CDR2 SYGVQD (reference sequence). CDR3 DNA sequence: TGCGCCAGCATTGAACGGCAGGGGGCCTGCAATCAGCCCCAGCATTTT. Residues: CASIERQGACNQPQHF.

The chain has TRBV6-5 and TRBJ2-5; 7 bases are shared with TRBD1. This CDR3 is 13 amino acids long. CDR1 MNHEY and CDR2 SVGAGI come from the germline V gene. The V gene end was trimmed by 1 base and the J gene end by 5 bases; junction bases not matched to a gene: 1. CDR3 bases: TGTGCCAGCAGTTACTTACAGGGGGAGACCCAGTACTTC. Protein: CASSYLQGETQYF.

This rearrangement joins TRBV29-1 to TRBJ1-1; D call uncertain. Germline-derived CDR1 and CDR2 are SQVTM and ANQGSEA. CDR3 length: 13 residues. Between the trimmed V and J ends, which lost 2 bases and 0 bases, there was a span of 7 bases. This CDR3 is CSVEYSMNTEAFF. The CDR3 DNA is TGCAGCGTTGAATACAGCATGAACACTGAAGCTTTCTTT.

The chain links TRBV9 to TRBJ2-1, with D tentatively TRBD2 (6 bases). CDR1 is SGDLS and CDR2 is YYNGEE in the germline V gene. Trimming left V 5 bases short and J 2 bases short, with 11 bases between. This CDR3 contains 14 residues. The CDR3 nucleotides are TGTGCCAGCAGTGGGGGGTTACCCTACAATGAGCAGTTCTTC. Its protein product is CASSGGLPYNEQFF.

The chain recombines TRBV11-2 with TRBJ1-1; 7 nucleotides line up with TRBD1. The CDR3 extends over 11 amino acids. Germline CDR1 and CDR2: SGHAT and FQNNGV. The trim removed 5 bases at V and 11 bases at J, leaving 5 bases unmatched. CDR3 in amino acids: CASSMGTAAFF. For the CDR3, the DNA is TGTGCCAGCAGCATGGGGACAGCGGCTTTCTTT.

The CDR3 sequence is CASSVGEEPGQIYGYTF. DNA of the CDR3: TGTGCCAGCAGCGTAGGGGAAGAACCGGGACAGATATATGGCTACACCTTC. The V and J genes are TRBV9 and TRBJ1-2, with 7 nucleotides matching TRBD1. The CDR3 runs to 17 residues. The J segment lost 5 bases and the V segment lost 0 bases, leaving 13 bases of the junction unmatched. CDR1 is SGDLS and CDR2 is YYNGEE in the germline V gene.

As regards this clone: The junction departs from the called germline gene at one end, perhaps through a read error. This chain joins TRBV7-2 and TRBJ2-7, with D possibly TRBD1 on 7 matching bases. The germline V gene encodes CDR1 SGHTA and CDR2 FQGNSA. The CDR3 sequence is 15 residues long. CDR3 region: CASTLGGSAGGWQYF. The CDR3 nucleotides are TGTGCCAGCACCTTAGGGGGGTCGGCAGGGGGATGGCAGTACTTC.

This sequence joins TRBV7-2 and TRBJ2-2; the D gene is possibly TRBD2 (7 bases). The CDR3 length is 16 residues. From germline, CDR1 is SGHTA and CDR2 FQGNSA. V was pared by 5 bases and J by 2 bases, with 15 bases between. CDR3 DNA: TGTGCCAGCAGCCTGAGGGGGGGAGACAACACCGGGGAGCTGTTTTTT. Protein sequence: CASSLRGGDNTGELFF.

The rearrangement links TRBV30 to TRBJ2-1; unclear D gene. Deletions cut 2 bases from V and 3 bases from J, with 14 bases between. Germline assignment: CDR1 GTSNPN and CDR2 SVGIG (reference sequence). The CDR3 runs 15 residues. The CDR3: CAWSQEGRSYNEQFF. The CDR3 region has the DNA TGTGCCTGGAGTCAAGAAGGAAGGAGCTACAATGAGCAGTTCTTC.

The genes are TRBV6-1 and TRBJ2-7; D ambiguous. V was shortened by 8 bases and J by 0 bases, with 8 bases between the two germline ends. CDR1 is MNHNS, CDR2 SASEGT, per germline. The CDR3 sequence is 12 residues long. CDR3 coding DNA: TGTGCCAGCCGCCTAAGCTCCTACGAGCAGTACTTC. This codes for CASRLSSYEQYF.

This sequence joins TRBV2 and TRBJ2-5; 10 nucleotides match TRBD2. V was clipped by 6 bases and J by 5 bases; unmatched bases: 9. This CDR3 comprises 15 residues. From germline, CDR1 is SNHLY and CDR2 FYNNEI. This CDR3 is CASRAERGGLETQYF. The DNA for the CDR3 is TGTGCCAGCAGAGCCGAGCGGGGGGGCCTCGAGACCCAGTACTTC. Supplemented by reference TRBV2 and TRBJ2-5, the full variable domain reads EPEVTQTPSHQVTQMGQEVILRCVPISNHLYFYWYRQILGQKVEFLVSFYNNEISEKSEIFDDQFSVERPDGSNFTLKIRSTKLEDSAMYFCASRAERGGLETQYFGPGTRLLVL.

V gene TRBV7-2 combines with J gene TRBJ1-2; D unclear. Germline assignment: CDR1 SGHTA and CDR2 FQGNSA. Trimming removed 3 bases from V and 5 bases from J, with 7 bases in between. This CDR3 is 12 amino acids long. CDR3 residues: CASSFGVYGYTF. In nucleotides, the CDR3 is TGTGCCAGCAGCTTCGGTGTTTATGGCTACACCTTC. The full variable domain, its missing parts supplied by reference TRBV7-2 and TRBJ1-2, is GAGVSQSPSNKVTEKGKDVELRCDPISGHTALYWYRQSLGQGLEFLIYFQGNSAPDKSGLPSDRFSAERTGGSVSTLTIQRTQQEDSAVYLCASSFGVYGYTFGSGTRLTVV.

At least ten counts were recorded for this clone. The V and J genes are TRBV30 and TRBJ1-1; D remains ambiguous. V was cut by 4 bases and J by 2 bases, with 11 bases left in between. The CDR3 sequence is 13 residues long. The germline gives CDR1 GTSNPN, CDR2 SVGIG (reference sequence). The DNA for the CDR3 is TGTGCCTGGAAGACAAACTCAAACACTGAAGCTTTCTTT. Protein sequence: CAWKTNSNTEAFF.

This CDR3 is CASSLEAAFKDEQYF. The DNA for the CDR3 is TGCGCCAGCAGCTTGGAGGCGGCCTTCAAGGACGAGCAGTACTTC. The chain is built from TRBV5-1 and TRBJ2-7; D uncertain. V lost 0 bases, J lost 5 bases, and 15 bases lay in between. This CDR3 is built from 15 residues. CDR1 is SGHRS, CDR2 YFSETQ, per germline.

This chain uses TRBV7-9 with TRBJ2-7, with D possibly TRBD1 on 5 matching bases. Trimming cost V 5 bases and J 0 bases, with 23 bases left between them. Germline V gives CDR1 SEHNR, CDR2 FQNEAQ (reference sequence). This CDR3 is 18 amino acids long. The CDR3 DNA sequence: TGTGCCAGCAGCCCCGAAAGAGCAGGGCCAAAGAGCTCCTACGAGCAGTACTTC. Protein sequence: CASSPERAGPKSSYEQYF.

The chain combines TRBV6-5 with TRBJ1-5; no clear D gene. Germline values: CDR1 MNHEY, CDR2 SVGAGI. Trimming removed 4 bases from V and 3 bases from J, with 4 bases in between. The CDR3 length is 12 residues. CDR3 bases: TGTGCCAGCAGTTTCCTCAATCAGCCCCAGCATTTT. Translation: CASSFLNQPQHF.

The chain joins TRBV27 to TRBJ1-6; TRBD1 matches 9 bases. Unmatched junction bases numbered 5, after V lost 6 bases and J lost 8 bases. CDR3 length equals 14 residues. Germline lookup yields CDR1 MNHEY and CDR2 SMNVEV (reference sequence). The CDR3 sequence is CASSRDRGYSPLHF. The CDR3 coding sequence is TGTGCCAGCAGCCGTGACAGGGGGTATTCACCCCTCCACTTT.

As regards this clone: Compared with germline, one end of the junction differs, possibly owing to a read error. V usage is TRBV6-5 and J usage is TRBJ2-7, with D possibly matching TRBD1 (6 bases). The CDR3 is made up of 16 amino acids. CDR1 and CDR2 from the germline V gene are MNHEY and SVGAGI. The CDR3 bases are TGTGCCGGCAGTTTACTGGGAGCAGGGGAAGGTGGGGAGCAGTACTTC. Its protein is CAGSLLGAGEGGEQYF.

This sequence joins TRBV6-5 and TRBJ2-3, with D perhaps matching TRBD2 (6 bases). The CDR3 is 15 amino acids. Between the trimmed V and J ends, which lost 4 bases and 2 bases, there was a span of 13 bases. CDR1 and CDR2 from the germline V gene are MNHEY and SVGAGI. CDR3 amino acids: CASSWTTGYTDTQYF. The DNA for the CDR3 is TGTGCCAGCAGTTGGACTACTGGCTACACAGATACGCAGTATTTT.

The rearrangement links TRBV14 to TRBJ1-2, with D perhaps TRBD1 (5 bases). There are 15 residues in the CDR3. The germline V gene has CDR1 SGHDN and CDR2 FVKESK. V lost 0 bases and J 3 bases, leaving 11 bases between the germline ends. The CDR3 protein is CASSQDRPGDYGYTF. DNA of the CDR3: TGTGCCAGCAGCCAAGACAGGCCGGGGGACTATGGCTACACCTTC.

For this clone: In the same sample, other DNA sequences code for this CDR3. CDR3 sequence: CASSQGTGGETQYF. CDR3 bases: TGCGCCAGCAGCCAAGGGACCGGGGGGGAGACCCAGTACTTC. This chain connects TRBV4-3 to TRBJ2-5; 7 nucleotides line up with TRBD2. V lost 1 base, J lost 5 bases, and 4 bases stayed unmatched. Germline V gene sequence: CDR1 LGHNA, CDR2 YSLEER. The CDR3 length is 14 residues.

CDR3 protein: CASSYGGGNTIYF. As DNA, the CDR3 is TGTGCCAGCAGTTACGGAGGGGGAAACACCATATATTTT. The V gene is TRBV6-5, the J gene TRBJ1-3; D ambiguous. Trimming removed 2 bases from V and 4 bases from J, with 6 bases in between. CDR1 MNHEY and CDR2 SVGAGI come from the germline V gene. This CDR3 region has 13 residues.

As to this clone: One end of the junction varies from germline; a read error may be responsible. The genes are TRBV27 and TRBJ2-7, with 12 bases that match TRBD1. The germline V gene encodes CDR1 MNHEY and CDR2 SMNVEV (reference sequence). This CDR3 spans 17 amino acids. DNA of the CDR3: TGTGCCAGCAGTTTTAAGCCGGGGACAGGGGGCTCCAACGAGCAGTACTTC. Translation gives CASSFKPGTGGSNEQYF.

This clone was counted a single time. The chain has TRBV9 and TRBJ2-4, with D perhaps matching TRBD1 (6 bases). V was cut by 0 bases and J by 2 bases, with 12 bases left in between. Germline CDR1 and CDR2: SGDLS and YYNGEE. There are 16 residues in the CDR3. CDR3 nucleotide sequence: TGTGCCAGCAGCGTAGCAGACAGGTGGTCCAAAAACATTCAGTACTTC. Residues: CASSVADRWSKNIQYF.

The chain recombines TRBV7-9 with TRBJ2-2; TRBD1 agrees at 7 bases. CDR1 is SEHNR, CDR2 FQNEAQ, per germline (reference sequence). This CDR3 has 18 amino acids. The V and J ends lost 5 bases and 3 bases, in that order; junction bases with no gene match: 15. The CDR3 region has the DNA TGTGCCAGCAGCCTTCCCTCTTCAGGGGGAACTGACACCGGGGAGCTGTTTTTT. This gives the protein CASSLPSSGGTDTGELFF.